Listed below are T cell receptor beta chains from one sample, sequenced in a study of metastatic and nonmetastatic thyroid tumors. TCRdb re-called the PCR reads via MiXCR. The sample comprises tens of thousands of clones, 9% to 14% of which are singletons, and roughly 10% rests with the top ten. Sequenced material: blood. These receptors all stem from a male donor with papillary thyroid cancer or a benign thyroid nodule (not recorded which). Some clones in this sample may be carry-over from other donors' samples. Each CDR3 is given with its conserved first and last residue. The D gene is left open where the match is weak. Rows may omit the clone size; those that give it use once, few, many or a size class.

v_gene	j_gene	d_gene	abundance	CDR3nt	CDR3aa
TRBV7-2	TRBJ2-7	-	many	TGTGCCTCGGGGCAGCAATCCTACGAGCAGTACTTC	CASGQQSYEQYF
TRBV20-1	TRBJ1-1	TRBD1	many	TGCAGTGCTAATCGGGACAGGGACACTGAAGCTTTCTTT	CSANRDRDTEAFF
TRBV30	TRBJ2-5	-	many	TGTGCCTGCTCTCTAGGGGTACAAGAGACCCAGTACTTC	CACSLGVQETQYF
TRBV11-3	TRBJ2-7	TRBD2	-	TGTGCCAGCAGCGCACCGGGACTAGCGTTCGAGCAGTACTTC	CASSAPGLAFEQYF
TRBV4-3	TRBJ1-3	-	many	TGCGCCAGCAGCCAAGGGGCTGGAAACACCATATATTTT	CASSQGAGNTIYF
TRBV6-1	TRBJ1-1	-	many	TGTGCCAGCAGACAGGGAGTGGACACTGAAGCTTTCTTT	CASRQGVDTEAFF
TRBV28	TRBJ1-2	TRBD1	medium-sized	TGTGCCAGCAGACGGACAGGGGATAACTATGGCTACACCTTC	CASRRTGDNYGYTF
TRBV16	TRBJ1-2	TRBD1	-	TGTGCCAGCAGCCAATCCGTGACAGGGGATGGCTACACCTTC	CASSQSVTGDGYTF
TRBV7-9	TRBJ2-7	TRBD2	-	TGTGCCAGCAGCTTTGGGAGGGGATACCGGTACGAGCAGTACTTC	CASSFGRGYRYEQYF
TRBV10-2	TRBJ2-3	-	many	TGCGCCAGCAGTGAAAGCGGTTCTCGGGATACGCAGTATTTT	CASSESGSRDTQYF
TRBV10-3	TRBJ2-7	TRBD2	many	TGTGCCATCGGCGGCGGGAGCTACGAGCAGTACTTC	CAIGGGSYEQYF
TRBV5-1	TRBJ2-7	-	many	TGCGCCAGCAGTGGTCAGGAGGGCTACGAGCAGTACTTC	CASSGQEGYEQYF
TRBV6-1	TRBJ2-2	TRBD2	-	TGTGCCAGCAGCATGGGACTAGCGGGAGGGGTCACCGGGGAGCTGTTTTTT	CASSMGLAGGVTGELFF
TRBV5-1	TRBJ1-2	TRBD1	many	TGCGCCAGCAGCCGGGGACAGGGGGAAGGCTACACCTTC	CASSRGQGEGYTF
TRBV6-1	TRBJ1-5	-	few	TGTGCCAGCAGTGAAGAAGAGATGGGTCCCCAGCATTTT	CASSEEEMGPQHF
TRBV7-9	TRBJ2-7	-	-	TGTGCCAGCAGCTTAGGTCTAGAAAAGGAGCAGTACTTC	CASSLGLEKEQYF
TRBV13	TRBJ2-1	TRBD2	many	TGTGCCAGCAGCTTAGTGGGAGGGGACGCCGGTTTCTTC	CASSLVGGDAGFF
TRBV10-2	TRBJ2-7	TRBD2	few	TGCGCCAGCAGTGAGTCCAGGACTAGAGGGGACTACGAGCAGTACTTC	CASSESRTRGDYEQYF
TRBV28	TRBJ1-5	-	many	TGTGCCAGCAGTTCAGAACTTGGGGGTCAGCCCCAGCATTTT	CASSSELGGQPQHF
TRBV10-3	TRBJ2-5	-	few	TGTGCCATCAGTGAAATGGTAGGAGAGACCCATTACTTC	CAISEMVGETHYF
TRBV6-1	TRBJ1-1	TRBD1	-	TGTGCCAGCACCCAGAGGGGGCTGAACACTGAAGCTTTCTTT	CASTQRGLNTEAFF
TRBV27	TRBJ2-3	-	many	TGTGCCAGCAGTTTATCCCTGGGCGTCACAGATACGCAGTATTTT	CASSLSLGVTDTQYF
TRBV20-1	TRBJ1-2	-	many	TGCAGTGCTAAAGACAGGTCCGGTCATGGAGGCTACACCTTC	CSAKDRSGHGGYTF
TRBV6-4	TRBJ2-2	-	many	TGTGCCAGCTCCTCCGCGAACACCGGGGAGCTGTTTTTT	CASSSANTGELFF
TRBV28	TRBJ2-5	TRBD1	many	TGTGCCAGCAGTTCGGGACAGCCAGAGGAGACCCAGTACTTC	CASSSGQPEETQYF
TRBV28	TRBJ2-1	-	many	TGTGCCAGCAGCGGGTTCTCCTACAATGAGCAGTTCTTC	CASSGFSYNEQFF
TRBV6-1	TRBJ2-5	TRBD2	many	TGTGCCAGCAGTTCTCCCCTAGCGGGAGAAGAGACCCAGTACTTC	CASSSPLAGEETQYF
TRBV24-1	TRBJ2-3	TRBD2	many	TGTGCCACCAGTGTCGGAGCGGGAGACACAGATACGCAGTATTTT	CATSVGAGDTDTQYF
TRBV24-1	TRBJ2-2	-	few	TGTGCCACCAGTGATCTTTACGTGTGGAAGCTGTTTTTT	CATSDLYVWKLFF
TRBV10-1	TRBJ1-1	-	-	TGCGCCAGCAGTGATGTGGTGGAGGACACTGAAGCTTTCTTT	CASSDVVEDTEAFF
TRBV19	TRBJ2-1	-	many	TGTGCCAGTAGTATAGATCTGAATAATGAGCAGTTCTTC	CASSIDLNNEQFF
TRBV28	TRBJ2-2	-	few	TGTGCCAGCAGTTCACAACCTACAGGGAGTTTGGACACCGGGGAGCTGTTTTTT	CASSSQPTGSLDTGELFF
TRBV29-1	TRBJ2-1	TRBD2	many	TGCAGCGCAAGATTCGTAGCGGGAGTCTCCTACAATGAGCAGTTCTTC	CSARFVAGVSYNEQFF
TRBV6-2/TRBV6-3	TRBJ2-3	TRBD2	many	TGTGCCAGCAGTTACTCGCCTAGCGGGGGAGGCACAGATACGCAGTATTTT	CASSYSPSGGGTDTQYF
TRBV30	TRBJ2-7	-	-	TGTGCCTGGAGTAGACAGAAATACGAGCAGTACTTC	CAWSRQKYEQYF
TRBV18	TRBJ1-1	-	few	TGTGCCAGCTCAATTCCCGGAGGGACTGAAGCTTTCTTT	CASSIPGGTEAFF
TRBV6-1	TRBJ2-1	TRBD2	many	TGTGCCAGCAGGCCATCCCTATCTAGCGGGGTCAATGAGCAGTTCTTC	CASRPSLSSGVNEQFF